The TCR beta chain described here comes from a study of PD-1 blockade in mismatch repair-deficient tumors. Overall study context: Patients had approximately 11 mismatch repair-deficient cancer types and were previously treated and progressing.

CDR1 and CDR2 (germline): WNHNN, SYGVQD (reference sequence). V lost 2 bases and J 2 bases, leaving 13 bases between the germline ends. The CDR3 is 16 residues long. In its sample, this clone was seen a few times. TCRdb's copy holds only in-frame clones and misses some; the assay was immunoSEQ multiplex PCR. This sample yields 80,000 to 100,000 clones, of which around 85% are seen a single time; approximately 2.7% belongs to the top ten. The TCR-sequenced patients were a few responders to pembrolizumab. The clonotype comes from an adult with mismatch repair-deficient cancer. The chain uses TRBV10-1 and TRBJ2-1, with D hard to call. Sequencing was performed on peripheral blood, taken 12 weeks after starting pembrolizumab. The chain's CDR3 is CASSERRVSTYNEQFF. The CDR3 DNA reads TGCGCCAGCAGTGAGCGGCGCGTATCCACCTACAATGAGCAGTTCTTC.